This T cell receptor beta chain derives from a study of T cells after yellow fever vaccination. The overall study: The SMART-Seq v4 Ultra Low Input method served to prepare the low-cell-number fractions.

The CDR3 totals 16 residues. Germline CDR1 reads MGHRA; CDR2 reads YSYEKL. Trimming pared 3 bases from V and 5 bases from J, leaving 16 bases between. Production of TCR cDNA was by 5'RACE template switching, which also added a universal primer site and UMIs. TCRdb independently ran MiXCR on the 5' RACE reads; one entry per CDR3 protein. The data contain 300,000 to 400,000 distinct CDR3 sequences, roughly 10% of them singletons. The table lists this clonotype with many counts. The source was CD4+ T cells sorted from PBMCs, collected 45 days after the yellow fever booster vaccination. The chain recombines TRBV4-1 with TRBJ2-2; D might be TRBD2 (7 bases). The receptor's source is a man aged 18 to 29 who received the YFV17D yellow fever vaccine. CDR3 nucleotides: TGCGCCAGCAGCCAGCCCAAGGGAGGGGGTACCGGGGAGCTGTTTTTT. It specifies CASSQPKGGGTGELFF.